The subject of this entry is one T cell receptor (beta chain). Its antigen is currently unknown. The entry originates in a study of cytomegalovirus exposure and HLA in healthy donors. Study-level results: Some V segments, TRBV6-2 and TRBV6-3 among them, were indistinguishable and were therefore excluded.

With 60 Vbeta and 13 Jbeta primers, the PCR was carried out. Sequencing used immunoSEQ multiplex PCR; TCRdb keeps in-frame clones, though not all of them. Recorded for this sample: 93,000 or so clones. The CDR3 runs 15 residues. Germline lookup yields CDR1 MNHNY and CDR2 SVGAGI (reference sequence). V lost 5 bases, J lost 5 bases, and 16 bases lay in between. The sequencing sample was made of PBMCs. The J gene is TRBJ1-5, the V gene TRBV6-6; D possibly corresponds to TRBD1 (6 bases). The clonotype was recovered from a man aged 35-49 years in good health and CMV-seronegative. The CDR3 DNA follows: TGTGCCAGCAGTCCATGGATAGGGGGGGATCAGCCCCAGCATTTT. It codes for CASSPWIGGDQPQHF.